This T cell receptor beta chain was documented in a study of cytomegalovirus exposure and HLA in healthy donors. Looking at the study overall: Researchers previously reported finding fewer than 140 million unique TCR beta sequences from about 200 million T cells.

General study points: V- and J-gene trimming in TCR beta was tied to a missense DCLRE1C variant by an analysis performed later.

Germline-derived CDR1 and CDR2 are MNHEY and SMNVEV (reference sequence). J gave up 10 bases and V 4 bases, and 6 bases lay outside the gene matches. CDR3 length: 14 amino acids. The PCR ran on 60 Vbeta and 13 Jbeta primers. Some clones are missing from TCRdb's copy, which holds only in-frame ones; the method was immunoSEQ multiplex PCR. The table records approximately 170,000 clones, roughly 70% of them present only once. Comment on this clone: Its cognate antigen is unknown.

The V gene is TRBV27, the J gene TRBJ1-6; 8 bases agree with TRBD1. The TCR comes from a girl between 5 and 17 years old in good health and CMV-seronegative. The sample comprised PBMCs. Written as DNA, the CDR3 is TGTGCCAGCAGTTCCGGACAGGGTAGATCACCCCTCCACTTT. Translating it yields CASSSGQGRSPLHF.